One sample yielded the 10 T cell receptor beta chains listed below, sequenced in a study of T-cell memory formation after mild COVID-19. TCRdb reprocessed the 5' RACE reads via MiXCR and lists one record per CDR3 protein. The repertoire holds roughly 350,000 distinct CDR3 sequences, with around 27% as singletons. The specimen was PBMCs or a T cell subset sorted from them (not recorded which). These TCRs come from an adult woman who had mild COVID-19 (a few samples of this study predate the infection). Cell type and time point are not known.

The chain's CDR3 is CASSLRFGDTGYTF. The DNA for the CDR3 is TGCGCCAGCAGCTTGCGCTTCGGGGATACTGGCTACACCTTC. This rearrangement joins TRBV5-1 to TRBJ1-2; D unresolved. Germline CDR1 is SGHRS and CDR2 is YFSETQ. V lost 1 base to trimming and J lost 7 bases, with 14 bases between them. The CDR3 consists of 14 residues.

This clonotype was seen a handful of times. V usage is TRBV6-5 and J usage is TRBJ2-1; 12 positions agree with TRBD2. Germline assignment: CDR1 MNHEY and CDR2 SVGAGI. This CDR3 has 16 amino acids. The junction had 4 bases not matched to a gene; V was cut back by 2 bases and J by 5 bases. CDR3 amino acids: CASSYPGLAGNNEQFF. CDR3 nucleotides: TGTGCCAGCAGTTACCCCGGACTAGCGGGAAACAATGAGCAGTTCTTC.

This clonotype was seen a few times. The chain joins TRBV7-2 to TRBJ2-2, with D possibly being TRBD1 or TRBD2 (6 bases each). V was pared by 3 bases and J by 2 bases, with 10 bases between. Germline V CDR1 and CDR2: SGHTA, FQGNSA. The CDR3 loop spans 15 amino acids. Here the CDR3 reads CASSFRGLNTGELFF. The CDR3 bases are TGTGCCAGCAGCTTTCGGGGGCTTAACACCGGGGAGCTGTTTTTT.

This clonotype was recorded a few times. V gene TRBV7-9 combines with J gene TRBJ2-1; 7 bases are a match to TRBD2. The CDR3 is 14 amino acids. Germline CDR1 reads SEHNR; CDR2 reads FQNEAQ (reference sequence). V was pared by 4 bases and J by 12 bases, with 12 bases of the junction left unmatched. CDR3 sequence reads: CASSSPLAGVGQFF. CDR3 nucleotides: TGTGCCAGCAGCTCGCCCCTGGCGGGAGTGGGGCAGTTCTTC.

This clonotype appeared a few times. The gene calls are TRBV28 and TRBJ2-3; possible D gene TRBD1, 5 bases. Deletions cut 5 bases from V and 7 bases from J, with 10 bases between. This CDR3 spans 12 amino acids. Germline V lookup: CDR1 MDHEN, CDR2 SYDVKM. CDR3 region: CASSVRDNTQYF. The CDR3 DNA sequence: TGTGCCAGCAGTGTCAGGGATAATACGCAGTATTTT.

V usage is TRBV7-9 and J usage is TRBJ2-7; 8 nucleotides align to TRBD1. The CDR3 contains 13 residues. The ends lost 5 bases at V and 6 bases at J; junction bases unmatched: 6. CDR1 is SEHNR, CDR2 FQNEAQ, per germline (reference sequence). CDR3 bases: TGTGCCAGCAGCCCCCGGACAGGGCCCGAGCAGTACTTC. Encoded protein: CASSPRTGPEQYF.

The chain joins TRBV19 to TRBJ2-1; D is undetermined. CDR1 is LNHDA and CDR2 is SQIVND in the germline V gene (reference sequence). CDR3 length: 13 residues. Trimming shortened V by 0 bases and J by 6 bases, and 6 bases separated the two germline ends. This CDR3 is CASSIDLANEQFF. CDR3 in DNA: TGTGCCAGTAGTATAGATTTGGCCAATGAGCAGTTCTTC.

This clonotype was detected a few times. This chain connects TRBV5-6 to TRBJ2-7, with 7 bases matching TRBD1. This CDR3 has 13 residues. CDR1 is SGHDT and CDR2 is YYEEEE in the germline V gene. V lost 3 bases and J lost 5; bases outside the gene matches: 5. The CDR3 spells CASSSNRGHEQYF. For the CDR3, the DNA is TGTGCCAGCAGCTCGAACAGGGGCCACGAGCAGTACTTC.

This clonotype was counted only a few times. CDR3 sequence (DNA): TGTGCCAGCAGTTACCCGGGGACAGGGGTGGACTACACCTTC. Protein product: CASSYPGTGVDYTF. V and J are TRBV6-6 and TRBJ1-2, with 10 bases identical to TRBD1. The germline CDR1 and CDR2 sequences are MNHNY and SVGAGI (reference sequence). The ends lost 2 bases at V and 10 bases at J; junction bases unmatched: 7. CDR3 length equals 14 residues.

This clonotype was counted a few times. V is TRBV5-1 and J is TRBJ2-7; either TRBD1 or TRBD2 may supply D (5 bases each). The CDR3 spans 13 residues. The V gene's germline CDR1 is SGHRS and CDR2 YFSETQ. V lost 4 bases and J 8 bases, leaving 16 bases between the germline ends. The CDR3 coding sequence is TGCGCCAGCAGCCCCGGGACCGATGGGAAGCAGTACTTC. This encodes CASSPGTDGKQYF.